The present T cell receptor beta chain was sequenced within a study of T-cell memory formation after mild COVID-19. Background on the study: TCR clusters mostly belonged to single donors. Whole-study findings and limits: The pre-infection memory compartment contained some responding clones, suggesting cross-reactive memory joined. The study found balanced CD4/CD8 in clones contracting day 15 to 85 and a CD4+ lean in later expanders.

Worth noting for this clonotype: Its specificity is unknown.

Constant-segment-primed 5'RACE gave TCR alpha and TCR beta cDNA libraries with sample barcodes and UMIs. One entry per CDR3 protein results from TCRdb running MiXCR on the 5' RACE reads. The repertoire holds 350,000 to 450,000 distinct CDR3 sequences, with around 18% as singletons. V lost 4 bases and J 4 bases, leaving 13 bases between the germline ends. CDR1 and CDR2 (germline): KGHDR, SFDVKD. This CDR3 contains 14 residues. The chain couples TRBV24-1 to TRBJ2-7, with D perhaps matching TRBD1 (6 bases). The sample comprised PBMCs or a T cell subset sorted from them (not recorded which). The receptor was derived from an adult woman who had mild COVID-19 (a few samples of this study predate the infection). Cell type and time point are not known. In DNA form, the CDR3 reads TGTGCCACCAGTGAACCCGGGACACCTTACGAGCAGTACTTC. It specifies CATSEPGTPYEQYF.